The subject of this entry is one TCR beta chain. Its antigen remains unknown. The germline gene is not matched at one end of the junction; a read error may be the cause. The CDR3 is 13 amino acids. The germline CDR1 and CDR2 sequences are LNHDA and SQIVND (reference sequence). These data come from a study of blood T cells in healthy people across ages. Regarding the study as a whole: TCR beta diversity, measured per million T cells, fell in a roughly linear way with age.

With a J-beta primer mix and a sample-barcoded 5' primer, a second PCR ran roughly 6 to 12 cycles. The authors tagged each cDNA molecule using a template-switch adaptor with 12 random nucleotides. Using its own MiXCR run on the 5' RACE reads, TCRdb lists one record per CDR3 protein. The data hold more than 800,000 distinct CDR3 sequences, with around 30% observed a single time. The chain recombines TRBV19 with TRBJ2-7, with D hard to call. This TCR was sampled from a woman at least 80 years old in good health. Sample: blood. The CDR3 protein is CASSLRVSYEQCF. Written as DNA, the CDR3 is TGTGCCAGTAGTCTTAGGGTCTCCTACGAGCAGTGCTTC.